This T cell receptor beta chain was profiled in a study of shared clonotypes between healthy human individuals. TCRdb keeps only in-frame clones here, not all; method: immunoSEQ multiplex PCR. The table records just over 2,000,000 clones, 90% to 95% of them present only once. Germline CDR1 reads SGHTA; CDR2 reads FQGNSA. This CDR3 is 15 amino acids long. Trimming took 5 bases from V and 4 from J, leaving 15 bases between them. A CD45RA-negative memory subset and a CD45RA+ naive subset were separated from the CD4+ cells. The chain links TRBV7-2 to TRBJ2-1, with unresolved D. This receptor was identified in a man aged 18 to 29 in good health. Sequencing input: naive CD4+ T cells sorted from blood. Regarding subset: CD45RA+ positively selected. The CDR3 DNA is TGTGCCAGCAGCCCCCGGACCTACGCATACAATGAGCAGTTCTTC. Translation gives CASSPRTYAYNEQFF.